Each of the 14 T cell receptor beta chains below was sequenced from the same sample in a study of a mutant IDH1 vaccine in newly diagnosed glioma. Here immunoSEQ multiplex PCR was the method, and the copy in TCRdb shows in-frame clones only, minus some. The table lists 59,000 or so clones, around 92% of them singletons. The time point was: baseline, week 1 (first vaccination visit). Stated treatment: pre-vaccination baseline after standard-of-care therapy. The starting material was PBMCs, obtained from a glioma patient treated with radiotherapy, temozolomide or both. The receptors here all came from a man aged 50 to 60 with glioma.

The V gene is TRBV6-1, the J gene TRBJ2-2, with 16 nucleotides matching TRBD2. The CDR3 is 17 amino acids. With V trimmed by 2 bases and J by 7 bases, 4 bases remained unmatched. In germline, CDR1 is MNHNS, CDR2 SASEGT. CDR3 sequence reads: CASSEPGLAGGIGELFF. The CDR3 region has the DNA TGTGCCAGCAGTGAACCGGGACTAGCGGGGGGGATCGGGGAGCTGTTTTTT.

This chain connects TRBV18 to TRBJ1-2; 7 bases agree with TRBD1. The V gene end was trimmed by 3 bases and the J gene end by 7 bases; junction bases not matched to a gene: 5. CDR1 and CDR2 (germline): KGHSH, LQKENI. The CDR3 extends over 13 amino acids. This CDR3 is CASSPTGEPGYTF. Written as DNA, the CDR3 is TGTGCCAGCTCACCTACAGGGGAGCCTGGCTACACCTTC.

The chain couples TRBV30 to TRBJ2-5, with unresolved D. The CDR3 is made up of 13 amino acids. Germline V gene data show CDR1 as GTSNPN and CDR2 as SVGIG (reference sequence). The germline V and J ends were trimmed by 0 bases and 11 bases, with 16 bases remaining between them. CDR3: CAWSVSWVGMQYF. The CDR3 DNA follows: TGTGCCTGGAGTGTATCTTGGGTGGGTATGCAGTACTTC.

This chain links TRBV11-2 with TRBJ1-4; no definite D call. Germline loops: CDR1 SGHAT, CDR2 FQNNGV. Trimming left V 0 bases short and J 5 bases short, with 13 bases between. This CDR3 comprises 16 residues. The CDR3 DNA reads as TGTGCCAGCAGCTTAGAGTCACAGCGATCGAATGAAAAACTGTTTTTT. Its translation: CASSLESQRSNEKLFF.

This rearrangement joins TRBV7-2 to TRBJ1-1, with TRBD1 matching over 7 bases. This CDR3 region has 14 residues. Trimming at V came to 6 bases and at J to 7 bases, leaving 11 bases not matched to a gene. Germline assignment: CDR1 SGHTA and CDR2 FQGNSA. The CDR3 DNA reads as TGTGCCAGCAGTTACCTATTGACAGGGAATGAAGCTTTCTTT. It codes for CASSYLLTGNEAFF.

The rearrangement joins TRBV19 to TRBJ1-2; TRBD1 matches at 8 bases. Trimming took 0 bases from V and 0 from J; bases not matched to a gene: 3. The germline V gene encodes CDR1 LNHDA and CDR2 SQIVND (reference sequence). This CDR3 is 16 amino acids long. The CDR3 DNA reads as TGTGCCAGTAGTATAGATTTGGGACAGGCTAACTATGGCTACACCTTC. Residues: CASSIDLGQANYGYTF.

The CDR3 sequence: CASRAGVAGANVLTF. CDR3 coding DNA: TGTGCCAGTAGAGCAGGGGTGGCCGGGGCCAACGTCCTGACTTTC. The chain carries TRBV19 and TRBJ2-6; D might be TRBD1 (6 bases). The CDR3 loop spans 15 amino acids. Germline loops: CDR1 LNHDA, CDR2 SQIVND (reference sequence). Trimming took off 6 bases at V and 4 bases at J, with 13 bases between the two ends. Using reference TRBV19 and TRBJ2-6 for the parts outside the CDR3, the full variable domain is DGGITQSPKYLFRKEGQNVTLSCEQNLNHDAMYWYRQDPGQGLRLIYYSQIVNDFQKGDIAEGYSVSREKKESFPLTVTSAQKNPTAFYLCASRAGVAGANVLTFGAGSRLTVL.

The chain employs TRBV2 and TRBJ2-3; TRBD2 matches 10 bases. Germline V gene lookup returns CDR1 SNHLY and CDR2 FYNNEI. Trimming removed 6 bases from V and 1 base from J; junction bases left unmatched: 1. CDR3 size: 14 residues. The CDR3 loop reads CASSLAGGTDTQYF. The CDR3, as DNA: TGTGCCAGCAGCCTAGCGGGGGGCACAGATACGCAGTATTTT.

This chain joins TRBV5-6 and TRBJ1-5; TRBD1 aligns across 12 bases. The CDR3 loop spans 17 amino acids. Trimming took 4 bases from V and 6 from J; bases not matched to a gene: 11. Germline V CDR1 and CDR2: SGHDT, YYEEEE. In nucleotides, the CDR3 is TGTGCCAGCAGCCTAGGGACAGGGGGCGCGTCGAGTCAGCCCCAGCATTTT. Encoded protein: CASSLGTGGASSQPQHF.

The rearrangement joins TRBV27 to TRBJ1-3; weak D call: TRBD1 (6 bases). This CDR3 comprises 16 residues. V shed 0 bases and J shed 4 bases, with 13 bases lying between them. Germline loops: CDR1 MNHEY, CDR2 SMNVEV (reference sequence). CDR3 coding DNA: TGTGCCAGCAGTTTATCGTCAGGGGCTACGGGAAACACCATATATTTT. It yields the protein CASSLSSGATGNTIYF.

The chain couples TRBV28 to TRBJ1-5; D possibly corresponds to TRBD1 (5 bases). The CDR3 totals 17 residues. The V end lost 5 bases, the J end lost 6 bases, and 23 bases lay between the germline ends. The V gene's germline CDR1 is MDHEN and CDR2 SYDVKM. The CDR3, as DNA: TGTGCCAGCAGTCCCGGGACGGCAGATTGGGAAGGTCAGCCCCAGCATTTT. The encoded protein is CASSPGTADWEGQPQHF.

The chain recombines TRBV18 with TRBJ2-2; D ambiguous. Germline V gene lookup returns CDR1 KGHSH and CDR2 LQKENI. This CDR3 contains 13 residues. The V gene lost 3 bases and the J gene lost 5 bases, with 7 bases spanning the gap. DNA of the CDR3: TGTGCCAGCTCACCCGGACGGACCGGGGAGCTGTTTTTT. Encoded protein: CASSPGRTGELFF.

The rearrangement links TRBV5-8 to TRBJ2-7; D remains unclear. CDR3 length: 13 amino acids. CDR1 and CDR2 (germline): SGHTS, YDEGEE. The V end was cut by 2 bases, the J end by 3 bases, with 9 bases between. In DNA form, the CDR3 reads TGTGCCAGCAGCTTTAGACCAGGCTACGAGCAGTACTTC. It translates to CASSFRPGYEQYF. The full variable domain, with the rest looked up from reference TRBV5-8 and TRBJ2-7, is EAGVTQSPTHLIKTRGQQATLRCSPISGHTSVYWYQQALGLGLQFLLWYDEGEERNRGNFPPRFSGRQFPNYSSELNVNALELEDSALYLCASSFRPGYEQYFGPGTRLTVT.

This sequence joins TRBV10-1 and TRBJ2-1; 8 nucleotides line up with TRBD2. There are 15 residues in the CDR3. Germline values: CDR1 WNHNN, CDR2 SYGVQD (reference sequence). The V segment lost 4 bases and the J segment 3 bases; nucleotides outside the gene matches: 5. Here the CDR3 reads CASSATAGDYNEQFF. CDR3 DNA sequence: TGCGCCAGCAGTGCGACAGCGGGAGACTACAATGAGCAGTTCTTC.